This T cell receptor (beta chain) was observed in a study of long-term antiretroviral therapy in people with HIV. Study-level points and caveats: Spans of CDR3 length were tighter for HIV repertoires than for controls. Post-ART, diversity grew, though it stayed under transplant donor control levels.

With survey level as its setting, the immunoSEQ assay was v3.0. Some clones are missing from TCRdb's copy, which holds only in-frame ones; the method was immunoSEQ multiplex PCR. The sample has about 21,000 clones, around 80% seen once. This clone appeared a few times. Antigen: not known. The sequenced sample was unsorted PBMCs, obtained 4.1 years after starting antiretroviral therapy. This receptor was taken from a woman aged 40 to 50 with HIV.

Here the CDR3 reads CASSFEGGNGYTF. The CDR3 nucleotides read TGTGCCAGCAGCTTCGAAGGGGGCAATGGCTACACCTTC. V and J are TRBV7-9 and TRBJ1-2; 7 bases are shared with TRBD1. V gave up 3 bases and J gave up 6 bases; unmatched junction bases: 4. The germline V gene encodes CDR1 SEHNR and CDR2 FQNEAQ (reference sequence). The CDR3 contains 13 residues.